This T cell receptor beta chain was identified in a study of technical replicates of blood from a handful of donors. TCRdb keeps only in-frame clones here, not all; method: immunoSEQ multiplex PCR. The sample includes tens of thousands of clones, roughly 94% of them seen just once. The CDR3 extends over 15 amino acids. V lost 0 bases, J lost 3 bases, and 11 bases lay in between. Looked up from germline, CDR1 is LGHNA and CDR2 is YSLEER. This receptor was obtained from a human donor in good health. Sequenced input: T cells isolated from PBMCs. J is TRBJ1-1 and V is TRBV4-3, with no clear D. This CDR3 is CASSQDLRGDTEAFF. The CDR3 bases are TGCGCCAGCAGCCAAGATCTACGCGGGGACACTGAAGCTTTCTTT.